The 14 T cell receptor beta chains given below trace back to one sample, sequenced in a study of cytomegalovirus exposure and HLA in healthy donors. 13 Jbeta primers and 60 Vbeta primers were used for the PCR. TCRdb's copy holds only in-frame clones and misses some; the assay was immunoSEQ multiplex PCR. Seen here are about 160,000 clones, about four fifths observed once, and the top ten hold about 13%. What was sequenced was PBMCs. Receptor source: a woman between 45 and 60 years old in good health and CMV-seronegative.

A single count supports this clone. The V call is TRBV7-8, the J call TRBJ2-7; possibly TRBD1 for D (6 bases). This CDR3 region has 13 residues. The germline V gene has CDR1 SGHVS and CDR2 FQNEAQ. Trimming left V 4 bases short and J 6 bases short, with 13 bases between. CDR3 coding DNA: TGTGCCAGCAGCTCCAGCAGGGGTAGCGAGCAGTACTTC. Its translation: CASSSSRGSEQYF.

This chain uses TRBV6-6 with TRBJ1-2, with 11 bases that match TRBD1. Germline V gene data show CDR1 as MNHNY and CDR2 as SVGAGI (reference sequence). V was clipped by 5 bases and J by 14 bases; unmatched bases: 13. The CDR3 sequence is 14 residues long. CDR3 nucleotide sequence: TGTGCCAGCAGTGCCTTTTGGACAGGGGGCGAGGTGACCTTC. This codes for CASSAFWTGGEVTF.

This chain joins TRBV9 and TRBJ2-5; 11 positions match TRBD2. Germline V gene sequence: CDR1 SGDLS, CDR2 YYNGEE. The CDR3 loop spans 16 amino acids. J lost 1 base, V lost 4 bases, and 6 bases had no gene match. CDR3 coding DNA: TGTGCCAGCAGCCTCGGGACTAGCGGCGCCCAAGAGACCCAGTACTTC. This gives the protein CASSLGTSGAQETQYF.

The chain is built from TRBV15 and TRBJ2-1, with 9 positions matching TRBD2. The CDR3 contains 16 residues. Germline values: CDR1 LNHNV, CDR2 YYDKDF (reference sequence). V was clipped by 0 bases and J by 2 bases; unmatched bases: 2. The CDR3 nucleotides are TGTGCCACCAGCAGAGAGGGCGGGAGGGCCTACAATGAGCAGTTCTTC. Translated: CATSREGGRAYNEQFF. Combining the CDR3 with reference TRBV15 and TRBJ2-1 gives the whole variable domain DAMVIQNPRYQVTQFGKPVTLSCSQTLNHNVMYWYQQKSSQAPKLLFHYYDKDFNNEADTPDNFQSRRPNTSFCFLDIRSPGLGDTAMYLCATSREGGRAYNEQFFGPGTRLTVL.

This chain uses TRBV5-1 with TRBJ1-4, with 9 bases matching TRBD1. With 2 bases clipped from V and 5 bases from J, the junction kept 4 bases outside the gene matches. The CDR3 spans 15 residues. Germline V lookup: CDR1 SGHRS, CDR2 YFSETQ. This chain's CDR3 is CASSFMTGGNEKLFF. The CDR3 DNA follows: TGCGCCAGCAGCTTCATGACAGGGGGGAATGAAAAACTGTTTTTT. Full variable domain (rest looked up from reference TRBV5-1 and TRBJ1-4): KAGVTQTPRYLIKTRGQQVTLSCSPISGHRSVSWYQQTPGQGLQFLFEYFSETQRNKGNFPGRFSGRQFSNSRSEMNVSTLELGDSALYLCASSFMTGGNEKLFFGSGTQLSVL.

This clone was observed a few times. The chain has TRBV6-6 and TRBJ2-7; possible D gene TRBD2, 6 bases. Germline CDR1 reads MNHNY; CDR2 reads SVGAGI (reference sequence). Trimming took off 11 bases at V and 3 bases at J, with 11 bases between the two ends. The length of the CDR3 is 11 residues. CDR3 sequence: CAGGTDYEQYF. CDR3 in DNA: TGTGCCGGGGGGACGGACTACGAGCAGTACTTC.

This clone was detected only a few times. The V call is TRBV19, the J call TRBJ1-5; a weak D match, TRBD1 (5 bases). The V end was cut by 4 bases, the J end by 0 bases, with 13 bases between. The CDR3 runs 16 residues. CDR1 LNHDA and CDR2 SQIVND come from the germline V gene (reference sequence). CDR3 nucleotides: TGTGCCAGTAGTAATACCCGGAGGGGTAGCAATCAGCCCCAGCATTTT. Translated, it gives CASSNTRRGSNQPQHF. The variable domain in full, completed from reference TRBV19 and TRBJ1-5, reads DGGITQSPKYLFRKEGQNVTLSCEQNLNHDAMYWYRQDPGQGLRLIYYSQIVNDFQKGDIAEGYSVSREKKESFPLTVTSAQKNPTAFYLCASSNTRRGSNQPQHFGDGTRLSIL.

This chain uses TRBV5-6 with TRBJ2-7; 7 nucleotides match TRBD2. The V gene's germline CDR1 is SGHDT and CDR2 YYEEEE. The CDR3 is 13 amino acids. Trimming removed 4 bases from V and 4 bases from J; junction bases left unmatched: 5. The CDR3 protein is CASSRGSYYEQYF. CDR3 bases: TGTGCCAGCAGCCGCGGGAGTTATTACGAGCAGTACTTC. Filled out from reference TRBV5-6 and TRBJ2-7, the complete variable domain reads DAGVTQSPTHLIKTRGQQVTLRCSPKSGHDTVSWYQQALGQGPQFIFQYYEEEERQRGNFPDRFSGHQFPNYSSELNVNALLLGDSALYLCASSRGSYYEQYFGPGTRLTVT.

The rearrangement links TRBV2 to TRBJ2-1; D possibly corresponds to TRBD2 (5 bases). Germline V gives CDR1 SNHLY, CDR2 FYNNEI. CDR3 length: 15 residues. Trimming took 6 bases from V and 6 from J, leaving 18 bases between them. The CDR3 sequence is CASRTESGGTNEQFF. The CDR3 DNA is TGTGCCAGCAGAACGGAGTCAGGAGGCACCAATGAGCAGTTCTTC. Full variable domain (missing parts from reference TRBV2 and TRBJ2-1): EPEVTQTPSHQVTQMGQEVILRCVPISNHLYFYWYRQILGQKVEFLVSFYNNEISEKSEIFDDQFSVERPDGSNFTLKIRSTKLEDSAMYFCASRTESGGTNEQFFGPGTRLTVL.

The V and J genes are TRBV2 and TRBJ1-4; the match to TRBD1 covers 7 bases. The V gene end was trimmed by 3 bases and the J gene end by 4 bases; junction bases not matched to a gene: 2. Germline CDR1 and CDR2: SNHLY and FYNNEI. The CDR3 length is 14 residues. CDR3 nucleotide sequence: TGTGCCAGCAGTGAGGGGGACAGTAATGAAAAACTGTTTTTT. Protein: CASSEGDSNEKLFF.

This rearrangement joins TRBV6-1 to TRBJ1-2; 8 positions agree with TRBD1. This CDR3 has 14 residues. Germline CDR1 and CDR2: MNHNS and SASEGT. The ends lost 10 bases at V and 4 bases at J; junction bases unmatched: 11. CDR3 bases: TGTGCCACCTACCGACAGGGGCAGGGCTATGGCTACACCTTC. This translates into CATYRQGQGYGYTF.

The chain is built from TRBV7-2 and TRBJ2-2; D gene ambiguous. Trimming removed 1 base at V and 3 bases at J, with 6 bases between. Germline V gives CDR1 SGHTA, CDR2 FQGNSA. This CDR3 region has 14 residues. In nucleotides, the CDR3 is TGTGCCAGCAGCTTAGTACAGCACACCGGGGAGCTGTTTTTT. Amino acids: CASSLVQHTGELFF.

Only a few counts were recorded for this clone. The chain is built from TRBV28 and TRBJ2-7; TRBD2 matches 10 bases. Germline V gene lookup returns CDR1 MDHEN and CDR2 SYDVKM. With 6 bases clipped from V and 6 bases from J, the junction kept 5 bases outside the gene matches. CDR3 size: 13 residues. CDR3 sequence reads: CASSFGTSAEQYF. CDR3 in DNA: TGTGCCAGCAGCTTCGGGACTAGCGCCGAGCAGTACTTC.

V and J are TRBV28 and TRBJ1-4; D possibly corresponds to TRBD1 (6 bases). Between the trimmed V and J ends, which lost 2 bases and 3 bases, there was a span of 13 bases. Germline CDR1 and CDR2: MDHEN and SYDVKM. The CDR3 sequence is 16 residues long. CDR3: CASSLVGGGSNEKLFF. CDR3 bases: TGTGCCAGCAGTTTAGTGGGAGGGGGGTCTAATGAAAAACTGTTTTTT.